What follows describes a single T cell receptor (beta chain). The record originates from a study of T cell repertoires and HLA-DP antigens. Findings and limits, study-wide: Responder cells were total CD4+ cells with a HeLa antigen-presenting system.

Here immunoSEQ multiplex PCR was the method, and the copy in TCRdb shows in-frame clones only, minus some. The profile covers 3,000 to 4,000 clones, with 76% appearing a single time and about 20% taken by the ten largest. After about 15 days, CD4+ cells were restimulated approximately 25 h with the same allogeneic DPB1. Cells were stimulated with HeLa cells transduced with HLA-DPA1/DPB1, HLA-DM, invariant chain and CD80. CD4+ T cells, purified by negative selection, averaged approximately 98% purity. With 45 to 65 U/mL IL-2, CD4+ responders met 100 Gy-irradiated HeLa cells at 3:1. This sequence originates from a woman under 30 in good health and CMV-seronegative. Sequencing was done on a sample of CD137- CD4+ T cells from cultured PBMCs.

The CDR3 region has the DNA TGTGCCAGCATCCTTAACTCCGAGACCCAGTACTTC. Encoded protein: CASILNSETQYF. The J gene is TRBJ2-5, the V gene TRBV21-1; no DNA check was done on the table's D call, TRBD2. TRBV21-1 corresponds to a pseudogene. This CDR3 has 12 amino acids.